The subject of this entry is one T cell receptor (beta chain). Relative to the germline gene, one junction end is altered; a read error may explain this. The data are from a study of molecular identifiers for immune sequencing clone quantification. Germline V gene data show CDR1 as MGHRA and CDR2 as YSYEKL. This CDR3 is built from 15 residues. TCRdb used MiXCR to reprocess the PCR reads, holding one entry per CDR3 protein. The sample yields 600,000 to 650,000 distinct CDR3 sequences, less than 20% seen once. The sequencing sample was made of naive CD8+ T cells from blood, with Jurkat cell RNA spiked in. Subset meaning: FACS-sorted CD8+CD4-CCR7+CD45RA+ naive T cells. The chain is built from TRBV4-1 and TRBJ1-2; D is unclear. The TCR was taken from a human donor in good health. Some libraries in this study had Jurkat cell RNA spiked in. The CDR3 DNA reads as TGCGCCGGCAGCCAAGAGCAGCTATCTAACTATGGCTACACCTTC. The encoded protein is CAGSQEQLSNYGYTF.